This T cell receptor (beta chain) was captured by sequencing in a study of T-cell reconstitution after alpha-beta-depleted transplantation in children. Whole-study findings and limits: Day-60 TCRbeta diversity that was high in some patients was derived from surviving recipient T cells and thymic progenitors. Counts and diversity of T cells one year after transplant came mostly from newly produced T cells.

The V and J ends lost 0 bases and 6 bases respectively, with 11 bases between them. Germline V gene data show CDR1 as SGHDN and CDR2 as FVKESK. CDR3 length equals 14 residues. Unique molecular identifiers were used in preparing the TCRbeta library. TCRdb ran MiXCR on the PCR reads and lists one entry per CDR3 protein. The sample lists a few hundred thousand distinct CDR3 sequences; 43% were seen once. Comment on this clonotype: Its antigen remains unidentified.

This clonotype originated in a girl aged 2-10 years with aplastic anemia, due to receive a stem cell transplant. The rearrangement joins TRBV14 to TRBJ2-5; a possible D gene is TRBD1 (5 bases). The sequenced sample was PBMCs, obtained before TCRalphabeta/CD19-depleted stem cell transplant. The CDR3 loop is CASSQDRTRKTQYF. The CDR3 DNA reads TGTGCCAGCAGCCAAGATAGGACAAGAAAGACCCAGTACTTC. The full variable domain, rest sourced from reference TRBV14 and TRBJ2-5, is EAGVTQFPSHSVIEKGQTVTLRCDPISGHDNLYWYRRVMGKEIKFLLHFVKESKQDESGMPNNRFLAERTGGTYSTLKVQPAELEDSGVYFCASSQDRTRKTQYFGPGTRLLVL.